What follows are 17 T cell receptor beta chains derived from one specimen sequenced in a study of T cell changes during pregnancy in multiple sclerosis. Using immunoSEQ multiplex PCR, the repertoire was profiled, and TCRdb retains in-frame clones only, with some absent. The sample lists tens of thousands of clones, 90% to 95% occurring once. Specimen: peripheral blood, collected in the third trimester of pregnancy. These receptors were taken from a female donor with multiple sclerosis, enrolled in a pregnancy study.

V usage is TRBV5-4 and J usage is TRBJ2-5, with 13 bases aligning to TRBD2. This CDR3 comprises 17 residues. Germline loops: CDR1 SGHNT, CDR2 YYREEE (reference sequence). After removal of 0 bases from V and 4 bases from J, the junction contained 6 bases not matched to a gene. The CDR3 is CASSLAKLAGGGETQYF. For the CDR3, the DNA is TGTGCCAGCAGCTTGGCCAAACTAGCGGGAGGGGGAGAGACCCAGTACTTC.

The chain couples TRBV11-1 to TRBJ2-3; tentatively, D is TRBD2 (5 bases). The CDR3 spans 12 residues. With 5 bases removed from V and 6 bases from J, the gap between germline ends came to 9 bases. Looked up from germline, CDR1 is SGHAT and CDR2 is FQDESV (reference sequence). As DNA, the CDR3 is TGTGCCAGCAGCGAAAGGAGGGATACGCAGTATTTT. Translating gives CASSERRDTQYF.

The chain uses TRBV5-1 and TRBJ2-5; perhaps TRBD1 as D (6 bases). The germline CDR1 and CDR2 sequences are SGHRS and YFSETQ. The length of the CDR3 is 14 residues. V lost 4 bases and J lost 3, with 13 bases in between. For the CDR3, the DNA is TGCGCCAGCAGCCGAGGGGCAGGGGAAGAGACCCAGTACTTC. Translating it yields CASSRGAGEETQYF.

This sequence joins TRBV5-6 and TRBJ2-7; TRBD2 matches at 13 bases. The CDR3 covers 15 residues. The germline V gene encodes CDR1 SGHDT and CDR2 YYEEEE. V shed 4 bases and J 4 bases; nucleotides not matched to a gene: 5. The CDR3: CASSLGLAGVYEQYF. DNA for the CDR3: TGTGCCAGCAGCCTAGGACTAGCGGGAGTTTACGAGCAGTACTTC. Full variable domain (rest looked up from reference TRBV5-6 and TRBJ2-7): DAGVTQSPTHLIKTRGQQVTLRCSPKSGHDTVSWYQQALGQGPQFIFQYYEEEERQRGNFPDRFSGHQFPNYSSELNVNALLLGDSALYLCASSLGLAGVYEQYFGPGTRLTVT.

The V and J genes are TRBV9 and TRBJ2-1; the match to TRBD2 covers 12 bases. J gave up 9 bases and V 3 bases, and 7 bases lay outside the gene matches. Germline CDR1 and CDR2: SGDLS and YYNGEE. This CDR3 has 15 amino acids. The CDR3 sequence: CASSATSGSGAEQFF. In DNA form, the CDR3 reads TGTGCCAGCAGCGCGACTAGCGGGAGTGGTGCTGAGCAGTTCTTC.

In this sample, this clone turned up once. V is TRBV5-1 and J is TRBJ1-4; 9 bases agree with TRBD1. The CDR3 is 15 residues long. V shed 4 bases, J shed 6 bases, and the junction held 7 bases outside the gene matches. Per the germline V gene, CDR1 is SGHRS and CDR2 is YFSETQ. The CDR3 sequence: CASSPGTGWDEKLFF. The CDR3 DNA reads as TGCGCCAGCAGCCCAGGGACAGGGTGGGATGAAAAACTGTTTTTT.

The J gene is TRBJ2-1, the V gene TRBV6-6, with 8 nucleotides matching TRBD2. This CDR3 has 16 amino acids. Trimming at V came to 6 bases and at J to 0 bases, leaving 7 bases not matched to a gene. Per the germline V gene, CDR1 is MNHNY and CDR2 is SVGAGI (reference sequence). CDR3 nucleotide sequence: TGTGCCAGCAGAGGGATGAGCGGGAGCTCCTACAATGAGCAGTTCTTC. Its protein is CASRGMSGSSYNEQFF.

The chain joins TRBV18 to TRBJ1-1; D gene uncertain. Trimming shortened V by 0 bases and J by 0 bases, and 11 bases separated the two germline ends. Germline values: CDR1 KGHSH, CDR2 LQKENI. This CDR3 is 16 amino acids long. The CDR3 here is CASSPPSEEMNTEAFF. CDR3 nucleotide sequence: TGTGCCAGCTCACCACCCTCCGAAGAGATGAACACTGAAGCTTTCTTT.

The V and J genes are TRBV19 and TRBJ1-2, with D unresolved. The germline CDR1 and CDR2 sequences are LNHDA and SQIVND (reference sequence). The CDR3 is made up of 12 amino acids. With 4 bases removed from V and 6 bases from J, the gap between germline ends came to 9 bases. CDR3 protein: CASSNPPDGYTF. For the CDR3, the DNA is TGTGCCAGTAGTAATCCACCGGATGGCTACACCTTC.

V usage is TRBV5-4 and J usage is TRBJ2-7, with 7 bases matching TRBD2. The CDR3 covers 16 residues. J gave up 0 bases and V 4 bases, and 10 bases lay outside the gene matches. The germline gives CDR1 SGHNT, CDR2 YYREEE (reference sequence). The CDR3 nucleotides are TGTGCCAGCAGCCTAGGCGGGAGATCCCTCTCCTACGAGCAGTACTTC. Translated: CASSLGGRSLSYEQYF.

The chain has TRBV28 and TRBJ2-7; 7 bases match TRBD2. Germline CDR1 and CDR2: MDHEN and SYDVKM. CDR3 length: 15 amino acids. With 6 bases clipped from V and 0 bases from J, the junction kept 8 bases outside the gene matches. The CDR3 region is CASSPWGGSSYEQYF. The CDR3 DNA reads as TGTGCCAGCAGCCCCTGGGGAGGGAGCTCCTACGAGCAGTACTTC. The complete variable domain, with remaining parts taken from reference TRBV28 and TRBJ2-7, reads DVKVTQSSRYLVKRTGEKVFLECVQDMDHENMFWYRQDPGLGLRLIYFSYDVKMKEKGDIPEGYSVSREKKERFSLILESASTNQTSMYLCASSPWGGSSYEQYFGPGTRLTVT.

This chain uses TRBV10-3 with TRBJ2-7; 8 nucleotides line up with TRBD1. Germline values: CDR1 ENHRY, CDR2 SYGVKD. This CDR3 region has 18 residues. V was pared by 0 bases and J by 4 bases, with 14 bases of the junction left unmatched. The CDR3 region is CAISESGQGASRWYEQYF. The DNA for the CDR3 is TGTGCCATCAGTGAGTCAGGCCAGGGGGCGAGTCGGTGGTACGAGCAGTACTTC.

The chain recombines TRBV30 with TRBJ2-7, with a tentative D call TRBD2 (5 bases). V was pared by 1 base and J by 3 bases, with 7 bases between. Germline values: CDR1 GTSNPN, CDR2 SVGIG (reference sequence). The CDR3 consists of 12 residues. The CDR3 nucleotides are TGTGCCTGGAGTGGGGAGAGCTACGAGCAGTACTTC. Translated: CAWSGESYEQYF. The full variable domain, in which reference TRBV30 and TRBJ2-7 provide the parts outside the CDR3, is SQTIHQWPATLVQPVGSPLSLECTVEGTSNPNLYWYRQAAGRGLQLLFYSVGIGQISSEVPQNLSASRPQDRQFILSSKKLLLSDSGFYLCAWSGESYEQYFGPGTRLTVT.

V is TRBV7-9 and J is TRBJ1-1; D is unresolved. Germline CDR1 SEHNR, CDR2 FQNEAQ (reference sequence). The CDR3 sequence is 12 residues long. V shed 5 bases and J shed 8 bases, with 12 bases lying between them. The CDR3 spells CASSLRAMEAFF. The DNA of the CDR3 is TGTGCCAGCAGCCTGAGGGCCATGGAAGCTTTCTTT.

The J gene is TRBJ1-4, the V gene TRBV27; possible D gene TRBD1, 5 bases. The ends were cut back, 1 base at V and 4 bases at J, with 16 bases in the middle. In germline, CDR1 is MNHEY, CDR2 SMNVEV (reference sequence). This CDR3 contains 17 residues. The CDR3 bases are TGTGCCAGCAGTTTATTCCCCGGACACCTCAGTAATGAAAAACTGTTTTTT. This gives the protein CASSLFPGHLSNEKLFF.

The gene calls are TRBV6-1 and TRBJ1-2; no firm D call. V lost 2 bases to trimming and J lost 8 bases, with 12 bases between them. Germline CDR1 reads MNHNS; CDR2 reads SASEGT. The CDR3 has 13 residues. The CDR3 DNA follows: TGTGCCAGCAGTGAACCGGGTTTAGGCGGCTACACCTTC. Translating gives CASSEPGLGGYTF.

In its sample, this clone was seen a few times. The chain combines TRBV30 with TRBJ1-1; possible D gene TRBD1, 5 bases. Deletions cut 2 bases from V and 1 base from J, with 8 bases between. This CDR3 comprises 13 residues. From germline, CDR1 is GTSNPN and CDR2 SVGIG (reference sequence). The CDR3 region has the DNA TGTGCCTGGAGTATCACAGGGAACACTGAAGCTTTCTTT. Its translation: CAWSITGNTEAFF. Combining the CDR3 with reference TRBV30 and TRBJ1-1 gives the whole variable domain SQTIHQWPATLVQPVGSPLSLECTVEGTSNPNLYWYRQAAGRGLQLLFYSVGIGQISSEVPQNLSASRPQDRQFILSSKKLLLSDSGFYLCAWSITGNTEAFFGQGTRLTVV.